Presented here are 19 T cell receptor beta chains from one specimen sequenced in a study of T cell clones after liver transplantation. Clones were sequenced by immunoSEQ multiplex PCR, and TCRdb holds only the in-frame ones, with some missing. Among some 70,000 clones listed, 90% were seen once. The sequencing used CD4+ T cells from blood, collected before liver transplant. The receptors were gathered from a human donor who received a liver transplant.

The chain uses TRBV28 and TRBJ2-3, with 11 bases fitting TRBD1. With 4 bases clipped from V and 4 bases from J, the junction kept 7 bases outside the gene matches. The CDR3 covers 16 residues. Germline V CDR1 and CDR2: MDHEN, SYDVKM. This CDR3 is CASSYTRTGGADTQYF. CDR3 in DNA: TGTGCCAGCAGTTACACACGGACAGGGGGCGCAGATACGCAGTATTTT.

The rearrangement uses TRBV30 and TRBJ2-1; weak D call: TRBD2 (6 bases). CDR3 size: 13 residues. With 2 bases removed from V and 9 bases from J, the gap between germline ends came to 14 bases. Germline-derived CDR1 and CDR2 are GTSNPN and SVGIG (reference sequence). DNA of the CDR3: TGTGCCTGGAGTAAACGGTCCGGGGGTGAGCAGTTCTTC. This gives the protein CAWSKRSGGEQFF. The whole variable domain, filled in from reference TRBV30 and TRBJ2-1, reads SQTIHQWPATLVQPVGSPLSLECTVEGTSNPNLYWYRQAAGRGLQLLFYSVGIGQISSEVPQNLSASRPQDRQFILSSKKLLLSDSGFYLCAWSKRSGGEQFFGPGTRLTVL.

The V and J genes are TRBV28 and TRBJ1-5; 8 positions agree with TRBD1. The junction had 7 bases not matched to a gene; V was cut back by 2 bases and J by 7 bases. Germline V gene lookup returns CDR1 MDHEN and CDR2 SYDVKM. The CDR3 covers 15 residues. CDR3 residues: CASSLLGQGRQPQHF. The CDR3 region has the DNA TGTGCCAGCAGTTTACTAGGACAGGGTCGGCAGCCCCAGCATTTT. Variable domain in full (rest from reference TRBV28 and TRBJ1-5): DVKVTQSSRYLVKRTGEKVFLECVQDMDHENMFWYRQDPGLGLRLIYFSYDVKMKEKGDIPEGYSVSREKKERFSLILESASTNQTSMYLCASSLLGQGRQPQHFGDGTRLSIL.

The chain couples TRBV5-1 to TRBJ2-7; 7 bases agree with TRBD1. This CDR3 spans 15 amino acids. Unmatched junction bases numbered 7, after V lost 2 bases and J lost 2 bases. Germline CDR1 is SGHRS and CDR2 is YFSETQ. The CDR3, as DNA: TGCGCCAGCAGCTTAGACAGGGTGGGTCCCTACGAGCAGTACTTC. It is translated as CASSLDRVGPYEQYF. Using reference TRBV5-1 and TRBJ2-7 for the parts outside the CDR3, the full variable domain is KAGVTQTPRYLIKTRGQQVTLSCSPISGHRSVSWYQQTPGQGLQFLFEYFSETQRNKGNFPGRFSGRQFSNSRSEMNVSTLELGDSALYLCASSLDRVGPYEQYFGPGTRLTVT.

V usage is TRBV14 and J usage is TRBJ2-7; possibly TRBD1 for D (6 bases). The CDR3 totals 14 residues. V was shortened by 2 bases and J by 1 base, with 9 bases between the two germline ends. Germline V CDR1 and CDR2: SGHDN, FVKESK. CDR3 sequence reads: CASSQRTVSYEQYF. CDR3 nucleotides: TGTGCCAGCAGCCAACGGACAGTATCCTACGAGCAGTACTTC.

This clone was seen only once. V gene TRBV6-5 combines with J gene TRBJ2-1; perhaps D is TRBD1 or TRBD2 (5 bases each). The CDR3 totals 15 residues. With 4 bases removed from V and 0 bases from J, the gap between germline ends came to 10 bases. Germline loops: CDR1 MNHEY, CDR2 SVGAGI. As DNA, the CDR3 is TGTGCCAGCAGTTGGGACCCGAGCTCCTACAATGAGCAGTTCTTC. Translated, it gives CASSWDPSSYNEQFF.

The chain joins TRBV11-3 to TRBJ2-1, with 14 bases fitting TRBD2. With V trimmed by 5 bases and J by 9 bases, 9 bases remained unmatched. CDR1 and CDR2 (germline): SGHNT, YENEEA. This CDR3 spans 16 amino acids. In nucleotides, the CDR3 is TGTGCCAGCAGCCCCGCCGTGGGACTAGCGGGAGCTGAGCAGTTCTTC. Protein sequence: CASSPAVGLAGAEQFF.

V and J are TRBV6-6 and TRBJ2-2, with 11 bases matching TRBD1. Losses at the gene ends were 7 bases for V and 4 bases for J; bases not matched to a gene: 8. The CDR3 runs 16 residues. Germline V CDR1 and CDR2: MNHNY, SVGAGI (reference sequence). CDR3 sequence: CASKLGTGGFTGELFF. DNA of the CDR3: TGTGCCAGCAAACTCGGGACAGGGGGGTTCACCGGGGAGCTGTTTTTT.

The J gene is TRBJ2-7, the V gene TRBV5-1; TRBD2 matches at 14 bases. Germline V gives CDR1 SGHRS, CDR2 YFSETQ. This CDR3 has 16 amino acids. V dropped 3 bases and J dropped 4; count of bases not matched to a gene: 6. The CDR3 DNA reads as TGCGCCAGCAGCTCGCCTGGGACTAGCGGGAGTTACGAGCAGTACTTC. Translated: CASSSPGTSGSYEQYF.

The table lists this clone with a few counts. The J gene is TRBJ2-1, the V gene TRBV4-1; the D is unclear. The CDR3 totals 15 residues. The germline gives CDR1 MGHRA, CDR2 YSYEKL. Trimming took off 0 bases at V and 3 bases at J, with 9 bases between the two ends. Written as DNA, the CDR3 is TGCGCCAGCAGCCAAGAGGAGAATGGCTACAATGAGCAGTTCTTC. It specifies CASSQEENGYNEQFF.

This chain's CDR3 is CAWSRSGQGTQPQHF. As DNA, the CDR3 is TGTGCCTGGAGTAGATCGGGACAGGGGACTCAGCCCCAGCATTTT. This chain links TRBV30 with TRBJ1-5, with 10 bases lining up with TRBD1. The CDR3 is 15 residues long. Germline loops: CDR1 GTSNPN, CDR2 SVGIG (reference sequence). After removal of 2 bases from V and 6 bases from J, the junction contained 7 bases not matched to a gene.

The CDR3 DNA sequence: TGTGCCATCAGCATAACGAGTGGCGGGACAGATACGCAGTATTTT. It yields the protein CAISITSGGTDTQYF. The genes are TRBV10-3 and TRBJ2-3; D possibly corresponds to TRBD2 (5 bases). CDR3 length: 15 residues. The germline CDR1 and CDR2 sequences are ENHRY and SYGVKD. Trimming took 6 bases from V and 3 from J, leaving 16 bases between them.

The chain is built from TRBV7-2 and TRBJ2-6, with TRBD1 matching over 8 bases. CDR3 length equals 17 residues. V shed 5 bases and J 0 bases; nucleotides not matched to a gene: 6. CDR1 is SGHTA, CDR2 FQGNSA, per germline. For the CDR3, the DNA is TGTGCCAGCAGCCTAGACAGGGGCAGCTCTGGGGCCAACGTCCTGACTTTC. It codes for CASSLDRGSSGANVLTF.

A few counts support this clone. The chain uses TRBV29-1 and TRBJ1-1; D possibly corresponds to TRBD1 (5 bases). CDR1 is SQVTM, CDR2 ANQGSEA, per germline. The CDR3 length is 14 residues. Trimming stripped 5 bases from V and 1 base from J, with 14 bases between. The CDR3 reads CSVFLGAGNTEAFF. The CDR3 DNA is TGCAGCGTTTTCCTAGGGGCAGGGAACACTGAAGCTTTCTTT.

The chain combines TRBV7-2 with TRBJ2-3; D is ambiguous. This CDR3 is 12 amino acids long. Germline V gene sequence: CDR1 SGHTA, CDR2 FQGNSA. V lost 4 bases and J lost 4, with 6 bases in between. The CDR3 here is CASSYNADTQYF. The CDR3 DNA reads TGTGCCAGCAGCTACAACGCAGATACGCAGTATTTT.

This chain uses TRBV4-2 with TRBJ2-1; TRBD2 aligns across 9 bases. Looked up from germline, CDR1 is LGHNA and CDR2 is YNFKEQ. The CDR3 runs 17 residues. The trim removed 0 bases at V and 2 bases at J, leaving 5 bases unmatched. CDR3: CASSQERSGRTYNEQFF. CDR3 DNA: TGTGCCAGCAGCCAAGAGCGGAGCGGGAGGACCTACAATGAGCAGTTCTTC.

V gene TRBV2 combines with J gene TRBJ2-1, with 7 bases matching TRBD2. Germline values: CDR1 SNHLY, CDR2 FYNNEI. This CDR3 spans 10 amino acids. The junction had 1 base not matched to a gene; V was cut back by 5 bases and J by 12 bases. CDR3 in amino acids: CASSLAGQFF. CDR3 DNA sequence: TGTGCCAGCAGTTTAGCGGGGCAGTTCTTC.

V gene TRBV12-5 combines with J gene TRBJ1-5, with D possibly being TRBD1 (5 bases). V dropped 5 bases and J dropped 9 bases, with 17 bases sitting between them. Germline CDR1 LGHNT, CDR2 FRNRAP. CDR3 length equals 14 residues. The CDR3 coding sequence is TGTGCTAGTGGTCTCGGGACCGCTGGGGGGCCCCAGCATTTT. Translated: CASGLGTAGGPQHF.

V is TRBV28 and J is TRBJ1-1; D is unresolved. Germline loops: CDR1 MDHEN, CDR2 SYDVKM. The CDR3 has 14 residues. V was shortened by 2 bases and J by 2 bases, with 9 bases between the two germline ends. The chain's CDR3 is CASSLGVGNTEAFF. The CDR3 coding sequence is TGTGCCAGCAGTTTAGGGGTTGGCAACACTGAAGCTTTCTTT.